This TCR beta chain was captured in a study of Graves' ophthalmopathy and Graves' hyperthyroidism. The table lists this clonotype with many counts. From RNA, the CDR3 regions of TCR beta chains were amplified and sequenced. HTBI primers served in a first-round RT-PCR, which a second-round multiplex PCR followed. TCRdb re-analysed the multiplex PCR reads in MiXCR, keeping a single row per CDR3 protein. The sample gives roughly 1.1 million distinct CDR3 sequences, about 36% of which show up once; over 8.5% is in the top ten. The J segment lost 3 bases and the V segment lost 5 bases, leaving 8 bases of the junction unmatched. The CDR3 has 15 residues. Germline V CDR1 and CDR2: SEHNR, FQNEAQ (reference sequence).

The V gene is TRBV7-9, the J gene TRBJ2-7, with TRBD2 identical over 9 bases. The sequenced sample consisted of peripheral blood or thyroid tissue (not recorded which). This sequence originates from an adult man with Graves' hyperthyroidism. CDR3 residues: CASSPTTSGDYEQYF. The CDR3 bases are TGTGCCAGCAGCCCAACGACTAGCGGAGACTACGAGCAGTACTTC. Full variable domain (outside the CDR3, taken from reference TRBV7-9 and TRBJ2-7): DTGVSQNPRHKITKRGQNVTFRCDPISEHNRLYWYRQTLGQGPEFLTYFQNEAQLEKSRLLSDRFSAERPKGSFSTLEIQRTEQGDSAMYLCASSPTTSGDYEQYFGPGTRLTVT.